This entry is about one T cell receptor beta chain. The antigen is undetermined. This sample stems from a study of cytomegalovirus exposure and HLA in healthy donors. PCR primers comprised 60 Vbeta and 13 Jbeta primers. Measured with immunoSEQ multiplex PCR; TCRdb has only the in-frame clones, and not every one. In the table there are some 90,000 clones, about 76% of which are singletons. V dropped 5 bases and J dropped 0 bases, with 7 bases sitting between them. The CDR3 loop spans 14 amino acids. Germline values: CDR1 PRHDT, CDR2 FYEKMQ (reference sequence). Study-level points and caveats: Accurate prediction of most subjects' HLA-A and HLA-B alleles from TCR beta sequences was reported. Versus the approximately 700-donor mean, an Asian-associated ancestry cluster reportedly showed fewer N-insertions in a later analysis.

The chain couples TRBV13 to TRBJ2-2; D is unresolved. The TCR sequence derives from a woman aged 70-85 years in good health and CMV-seropositive. Sequencing was carried out using PBMCs. CDR3 sequence: CASSRAPNTGELFF. The DNA for the CDR3 is TGTGCCAGCAGCCGAGCCCCGAACACCGGGGAGCTGTTTTTT.